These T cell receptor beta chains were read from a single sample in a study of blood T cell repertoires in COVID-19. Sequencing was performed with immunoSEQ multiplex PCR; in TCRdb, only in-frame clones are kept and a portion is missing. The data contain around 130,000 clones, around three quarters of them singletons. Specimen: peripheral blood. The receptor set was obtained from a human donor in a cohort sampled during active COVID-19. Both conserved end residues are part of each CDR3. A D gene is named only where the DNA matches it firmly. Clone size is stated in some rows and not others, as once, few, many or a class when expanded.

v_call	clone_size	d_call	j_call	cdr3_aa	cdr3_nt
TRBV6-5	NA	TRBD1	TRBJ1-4	CASSLQTGGNEKLFF	TGTGCCAGCAGTCTGCAGACAGGGGGTAATGAAAAACTGTTTTTT
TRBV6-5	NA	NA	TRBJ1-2	CASSSVYGYTF	TGTGCCAGCAGTTCCGTCTATGGCTACACCTTC
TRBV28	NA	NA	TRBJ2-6	CASSFIGGPGANVLTF	TGTGCCAGCAGTTTTATCGGAGGGCCTGGGGCCAACGTCCTGACTTTC
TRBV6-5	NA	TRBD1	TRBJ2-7	CATGTGGQYEQYF	TGTGCCACAGGCACAGGGGGACAGTACGAGCAGTACTTC
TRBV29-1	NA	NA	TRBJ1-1	CSVATGGLGF	TGCAGCGTCGCAACCGGAGGTCTTGGTTTT
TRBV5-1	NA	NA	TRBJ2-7	CASSFGGTYEQYF	TGCGCCAGCAGCTTCGGCGGGACCTACGAGCAGTACTTC
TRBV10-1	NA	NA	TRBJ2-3	CASSAFQGPYTDTQYF	TGCGCCAGCAGTGCCTTCCAGGGGCCGTACACAGATACGCAGTATTTT
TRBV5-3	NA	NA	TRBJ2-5	CARSLARTVPWIQETQYF	TGTGCCAGAAGCTTGGCCAGGACTGTTCCGTGGATCCAAGAGACCCAGTACTTC
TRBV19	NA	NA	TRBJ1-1	CASSSRQNTEAFF	TGTGCCAGTAGCTCCCGACAGAACACTGAAGCTTTCTTT
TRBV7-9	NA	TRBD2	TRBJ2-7	CASSPGGGVPYEQYF	TGTGCCAGCAGCCCCGGGGGAGGGGTCCCCTACGAGCAGTACTTC
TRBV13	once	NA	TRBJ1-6	CASSPRWQGRSPLHF	TGTGCCAGCAGCCCCCGTTGGCAGGGTCGGTCACCCCTCCACTTT
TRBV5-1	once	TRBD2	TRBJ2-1	CASSVAGSSYNEQFF	TGCGCCAGCAGCGTAGCGGGGAGCTCCTACAATGAGCAGTTCTTC
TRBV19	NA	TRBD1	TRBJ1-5	CASSMDRGDLPQHF	TGTGCCAGTAGTATGGACAGGGGTGATCTCCCCCAGCATTTT
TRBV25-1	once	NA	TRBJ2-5	CASSPMGGQGFQETQYF	TGTGCCAGCAGCCCGATGGGGGGGCAGGGGTTCCAAGAGACCCAGTACTTC
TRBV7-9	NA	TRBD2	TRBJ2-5	CASSFGTSGGAPETQYF	TGTGCCAGCAGCTTTGGGACTAGCGGGGGGGCCCCGGAGACCCAGTACTTC
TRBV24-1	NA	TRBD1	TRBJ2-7	CATSPSTGGYEQYF	TGTGCCACCAGTCCCAGTACAGGGGGATACGAGCAGTACTTC
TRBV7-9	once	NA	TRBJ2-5	CASSPGVQETQYF	TGTGCCAGCAGCCCCGGGGTCCAAGAGACCCAGTACTTC
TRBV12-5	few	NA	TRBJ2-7	CASGLVHRGAEQYF	TGTGCTAGTGGTTTGGTACATCGGGGTGCCGAGCAGTACTTC
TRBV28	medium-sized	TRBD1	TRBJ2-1	CASSLTEGQGVEQFF	TGTGCCAGCAGTTTAACCGAGGGACAGGGTGTCGAGCAGTTCTTC
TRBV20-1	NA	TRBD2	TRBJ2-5	CSASRGSSGRVRGETQYF	TGCAGTGCTAGTCGCGGTTCTAGCGGGCGTGTTCGGGGGGAGACCCAGTACTTC
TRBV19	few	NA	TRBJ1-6	CASSTYDRPPTGTLHF	TGTGCCAGTAGTACCTACGACAGACCCCCTACCGGAACCCTCCACTTT
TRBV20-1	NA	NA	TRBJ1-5	CSASRVSQPQHF	TGCAGTGCTAGTCGAGTAAGTCAGCCCCAGCATTTT
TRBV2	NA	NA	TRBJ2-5	CASSADGETQYF	TGTGCCAGCAGTGCAGACGGGGAGACCCAGTACTTC
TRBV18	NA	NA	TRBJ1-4	CASSPPMGAVGNEKLFF	TGTGCCAGCTCACCACCGATGGGAGCGGTTGGGAATGAAAAACTGTTTTTT
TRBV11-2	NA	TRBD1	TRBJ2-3	CASLPGQVSGDTQYF	TGTGCCAGCCTCCCTGGACAGGTCTCAGGGGATACGCAGTATTTT
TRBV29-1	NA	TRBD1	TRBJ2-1	CSVELEDRVYNEQFF	TGCAGCGTTGAATTGGAAGACAGGGTCTACAATGAGCAGTTCTTC
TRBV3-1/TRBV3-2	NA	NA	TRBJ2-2	CARSQGGGGSTGELFF	TGTGCCCGCAGCCAAGGGGGCGGGGGAAGTACGGGGGAGCTGTTTTTT
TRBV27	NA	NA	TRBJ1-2	CASSLMAADNYGYTF	TGTGCCAGCAGTTTAATGGCAGCGGATAACTATGGCTACACCTTC
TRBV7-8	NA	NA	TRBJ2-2	CASSPSANTGELFF	TGTGCCAGCAGCCCCTCGGCGAACACCGGGGAGCTGTTTTTT
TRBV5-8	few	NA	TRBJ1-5	CASSLGQKINQPQHF	TGTGCCAGCAGCTTAGGACAGAAAATTAATCAGCCCCAGCATTTT
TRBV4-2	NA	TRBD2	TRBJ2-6	CASSVQRGGFTGANVLTF	TGTGCCAGCAGCGTTCAACGGGGGGGTTTCACTGGGGCCAACGTCCTGACTTTC